Below, 9 T cell receptor beta chains from the same sample are listed, as sequenced in a study of spatial heterogeneity in lung cancer. Whole-study findings and limits: Tumor mutation counts were tracked by expanded intratumoral alpha and beta TCR counts.

No antigens are known for them. Each CDR3 protein is one row after TCRdb ran MiXCR on the 5' RACE reads. The sample gives some 3,200 distinct CDR3 sequences, roughly 17% of which show up once; 11% to 15% is in the top ten. Time point noted: sample taken at primary tumor resection. The sequenced sample was lung tumor tissue, obtained at surgery. The receptors here all came from a male donor with early-stage non-small cell lung cancer.

This clonotype was counted many times. Found in a library prepared for alpha chains, this beta chain is an off-target read, and its abundance has little meaning. The CDR3 region is CASSQGTSGGNYEQYF. For the CDR3, the DNA is TGCGCCAGCAGCCAGGGTACTAGCGGGGGGAACTACGAGCAGTACTTC. The V gene is TRBV4-1, the J gene TRBJ2-7; the match to TRBD2 covers 12 bases. The V and J ends lost 3 bases and 3 bases, in that order; junction bases with no gene match: 6. The CDR3 runs to 16 residues. Germline V lookup: CDR1 MGHRA, CDR2 YSYEKL.

Within the sample, this clonotype is medium-sized (0.01 to 0.1%). With the library built for alpha chains, this beta chain is off target and its frequency is not meaningful. The V call is TRBV7-2, the J call TRBJ2-5, with 12 bases identical to TRBD2. The CDR3 totals 14 residues. Germline V gene data show CDR1 as SGHTA and CDR2 as FQGNSA. V shed 6 bases and J 5 bases; nucleotides not matched to a gene: 4. The CDR3 coding sequence is TGTGCCAGCAGACCGACTAGCGGGAGCGAGACCCAGTACTTC. Its translation is CASRPTSGSETQYF.

Details on this clonotype: This beta chain is off target for a library built for alpha chains, so its abundance means little. The chain is built from TRBV2 and TRBJ2-7; D remains unclear. Germline assignment: CDR1 SNHLY and CDR2 FYNNEI. The V end was cut by 8 bases, the J end by 1 base, with 9 bases between. The CDR3 is 12 residues long. The CDR3 bases are TGTGCCAGCGGTGGCATTTCCTACGAGCAGTACTTC. Translated, it gives CASGGISYEQYF.

By sample share, this clonotype is large (0.1 to 1%). The library was designed around alpha chains, so this beta chain is a stray read whose abundance carries little weight. The chain links TRBV20-1 to TRBJ1-5; the D gene is possibly TRBD1 (5 bases). The CDR3 is made up of 12 amino acids. Between the trimmed V and J ends, which lost 3 bases and 7 bases, there was a span of 10 bases. CDR1 DFQATT and CDR2 SNEGSKA come from the germline V gene (reference sequence). CDR3 loop: CSARSGRQPQHF. CDR3 nucleotides: TGCAGTGCTAGGTCAGGGAGACAGCCCCAGCATTTT.

A remark on this clonotype: Within a library made for alpha chains, this beta chain is off target, and its count is uninformative. The rearrangement links TRBV6-1 to TRBJ2-7; TRBD2 agrees at 14 bases. The trim removed 5 bases at V and 5 bases at J, leaving 8 bases unmatched. Germline-derived CDR1 and CDR2 are MNHNS and SASEGT. This CDR3 has 16 amino acids. The CDR3 sequence: CASSQGLAGVVDEQYF. CDR3 bases: TGTGCCAGCAGTCAGGGACTAGCGGGAGTTGTCGACGAGCAGTACTTC.

This clonotype has just a few counts. A library made for alpha chains picked up this beta chain off target, so its size means little. J is TRBJ2-3 and V is TRBV20-1, with 8 bases aligning to TRBD2. Germline lookup yields CDR1 DFQATT and CDR2 SNEGSKA (reference sequence). The CDR3 has 13 amino acids. The CDR3 is CSDLLADGDTQYF. CDR3 DNA sequence: TGCAGCGACCTACTAGCGGACGGAGATACGCAGTATTTT.

In its sample, this clonotype was seen a few times. The library was prepared for alpha chains; this beta chain is a stray read, so its frequency means little. The rearrangement links TRBV4-1 to TRBJ1-5; D remains unclear. The V end lost 0 bases, the J end lost 4 bases, and 10 bases lay between the germline ends. Germline CDR1 is MGHRA and CDR2 is YSYEKL. The CDR3 runs 15 residues. The CDR3 reads CASSQDGVRNQPQHF. CDR3 nucleotides: TGCGCCAGCAGCCAAGATGGAGTGAGGAATCAGCCCCAGCATTTT.

The table lists this clonotype with a few counts. The library was prepared for alpha chains; this beta chain is a stray read, so its frequency means little. The CDR3 here is CASSWGTDNEKLFF. The CDR3 nucleotides are TGTGCCAGCTCCTGGGGGACGGATAATGAAAAACTGTTTTTT. The chain carries TRBV12-3 or TRBV12-4 and TRBJ1-4; D might be TRBD1 (5 bases). Trimming took 8 bases from V and 4 from J, leaving 14 bases between them. The CDR3 contains 14 residues.

This clonotype was seen a handful of times. Found in a library prepared for alpha chains, this beta chain is an off-target read, and its abundance has little meaning. V gene TRBV12-3 or TRBV12-4 combines with J gene TRBJ2-2; 7 bases fit TRBD2. Trimming at V came to 3 bases and at J to 7 bases, leaving 8 bases not matched to a gene. CDR3 size: 15 residues. In DNA, the CDR3 is TGTGCCAGCAGTTTGATATACCTAGCGGACGGGGAGCTGTTTTTT. This sequence encodes CASSLIYLADGELFF.